The T cell receptor beta chain described here comes from a study of T cell responses to AZD1222 COVID-19 vaccine. Study conclusions and caveats: Sampled repertoires all dated from after the peak T cell response.

Sequencing was performed with immunoSEQ multiplex PCR; in TCRdb, only in-frame clones are kept and a portion is missing. The repertoire holds 99,000 or so clones, with approximately 90% as singletons. This clone was detected only once. Antigen: not known. V was cut by 7 bases and J by 6 bases, with 16 bases left in between. Germline CDR1 is MNHEY and CDR2 is SVGAGI. CDR3 length: 14 residues. This sequence joins TRBV6-5 and TRBJ1-5, with TRBD1 as a possible D gene (6 bases). This TCR was recovered from an adult in good health. This specimen was peripheral blood, taken on day 0 of AZD1222 vaccination. The DNA for the CDR3 is TGTGCCAGCATTCTGGACAGTTTGAGTCAGCCCCAGCATTTT. Protein product: CASILDSLSQPQHF.